This entry features one TCR beta chain sequence. The germline CDR1 and CDR2 sequences are DFQATT and SNEGSKA (reference sequence). With 5 bases clipped from V and 2 bases from J, the junction kept 14 bases outside the gene matches. The CDR3 covers 17 residues. These data come from a study of patients and donors after allogeneic stem cell transplantation. Each CDR3 protein gets one entry after TCRdb re-called the RT-PCR reads with MiXCR. The sample records around 170,000 distinct CDR3 sequences, about a quarter being singletons. The sequencing input was blood, either unsorted or a sorted T cell fraction (not recorded which). The chain employs TRBV20-1 and TRBJ2-1; 8 positions agree with TRBD1. This clonotype originated in a human donor who was either an allogeneic HSCT recipient or a stem cell or donor lymphocyte infusion donor (not recorded which). It is not recorded whose cells these are; they may come from a transplant donor. The DNA of the CDR3 is TGCAGTGCTTTCCCAGGGGGCGGGAAAATGACCTACAATGAGCAGTTCTTC. Translating it yields CSAFPGGGKMTYNEQFF.